Below, one T cell receptor beta chain is given with its context. The CDR3 covers 13 residues. CDR1 and CDR2 (germline): MNHNS, SASEGT. After removal of 11 bases from V and 7 bases from J, the junction contained 5 bases not matched to a gene. This entry comes from a study of cytomegalovirus exposure and HLA in healthy donors. Vbeta (60) and Jbeta (13) primers were used in the PCR. Profiling relied on immunoSEQ multiplex PCR, and the TCRdb table lists in-frame clones only, not all of them. Of about 69,000 clones in the sample, about 80% were seen once. The chain links TRBV6-1 to TRBJ1-6; TRBD1 matches at 10 bases. The source is a man aged 18 to 30 in good health and CMV-seronegative. Input material: PBMCs. DNA of the CDR3: TGTGCCCTGTCGGACAGGGGGAATTCACCCCTCCACTTT. It yields the protein CALSDRGNSPLHF.